One and the same sample provided the 6 T cell receptor beta chains below, sequenced in a study of T cell responses to AZD1222 COVID-19 vaccine (dated by TCRdb to about 2021). What the time point label conveys for this sample: baseline before first vaccination. Library prep was done by the immunoSEQ multiplex PCR assay. Here the immuneACCESS table is served through TCRdb, limited to in-frame sequences with V and J called. Missing clones are a known gap in these copies; in checked studies unresolved V genes cover under half, and the rest lacks a known reason. The sample records nearly 110,000 clones, around 90% of which are singletons. In total, the top ten clones hold 22% of the sample. The input for sequencing was peripheral blood, taken on day 0 of AZD1222 vaccination. The receptor source for this set is an adult in good health.

V is TRBV2 and J is TRBJ2-7; D not certain. The V end was cut by 8 bases, the J end by 4 bases, with 27 bases between. Germline-derived CDR1 and CDR2 are SNHLY and FYNNEI. The CDR3 runs 17 residues. CDR3 amino acids: CASRLQALGFFSYEQYF. CDR3 coding DNA: TGTGCCAGCCGATTGCAGGCTTTGGGCTTTTTTTCATACGAGCAGTACTTC.

V and J are TRBV15 and TRBJ2-5; TRBD2 aligns across 14 bases. CDR1 is LNHNV, CDR2 YYDKDF, per germline (reference sequence). J gave up 2 bases and V 4 bases, and 3 bases lay outside the gene matches. The CDR3 loop spans 16 amino acids. The DNA for the CDR3 is TGTGCCACCAGCACGAGGACTAGCGGGGGGCAAGAGACCCAGTACTTC. Translating it yields CATSTRTSGGQETQYF.

This sequence joins TRBV7-9 and TRBJ1-3; no firm D call. Per germline, CDR1 SEHNR and CDR2 FQNEAQ (reference sequence). The CDR3 spans 17 residues. The V end was cut by 5 bases, the J end by 0 bases, with 17 bases between. CDR3 sequence: CASSPPARISSGNTIYF. CDR3 sequence (DNA): TGTGCCAGCAGCCCCCCGGCCAGGATCAGCTCTGGAAACACCATATATTTT.

This clone was detected only a few times. The chain links TRBV10-2 to TRBJ2-7, with D possibly matching TRBD1 (6 bases). This CDR3 is built from 11 residues. V was pared by 10 bases and J by 3 bases, with 10 bases between. Germline assignment: CDR1 WSHSY and CDR2 SAAADI. The CDR3, as DNA: TGCGCCACAGGGGACGGCTACGAGCAGTACTTC. Protein product: CATGDGYEQYF.

J is TRBJ2-3 and V is TRBV7-9; D is perhaps TRBD1 (6 bases). V was trimmed by 5 bases and J by 0 bases, leaving 15 bases between them. This CDR3 is 16 amino acids long. Looked up from germline, CDR1 is SEHNR and CDR2 is FQNEAQ (reference sequence). CDR3 protein: CASSLRQDLSTDTQYF. CDR3 DNA sequence: TGTGCCAGCAGCCTTAGACAGGACCTTAGCACAGATACGCAGTATTTT.

V gene TRBV10-3 combines with J gene TRBJ1-6; a possible D gene is TRBD1 (6 bases). The germline V gene has CDR1 ENHRY and CDR2 SYGVKD. This CDR3 comprises 16 residues. V lost 0 bases to trimming and J lost 3 bases, with 9 bases between them. CDR3 coding DNA: TGTGCCATCAGTGAGTCCGGAGGGGGCTATAATTCACCCCTCCACTTT. This encodes CAISESGGGYNSPLHF.